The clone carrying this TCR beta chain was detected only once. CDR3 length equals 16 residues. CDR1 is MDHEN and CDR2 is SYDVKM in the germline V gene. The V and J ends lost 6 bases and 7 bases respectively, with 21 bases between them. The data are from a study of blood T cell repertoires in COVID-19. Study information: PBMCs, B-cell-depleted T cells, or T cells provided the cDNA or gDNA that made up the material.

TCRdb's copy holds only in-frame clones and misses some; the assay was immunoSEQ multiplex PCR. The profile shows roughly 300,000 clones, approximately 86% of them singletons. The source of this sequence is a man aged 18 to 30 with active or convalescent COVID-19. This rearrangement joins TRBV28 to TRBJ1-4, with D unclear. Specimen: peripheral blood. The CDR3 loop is CASSIRAGLSAEKLFF. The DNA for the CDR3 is TGTGCCAGCAGCATTCGGGCAGGACTTTCGGCTGAAAAACTGTTTTTT. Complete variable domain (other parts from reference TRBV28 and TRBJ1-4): DVKVTQSSRYLVKRTGEKVFLECVQDMDHENMFWYRQDPGLGLRLIYFSYDVKMKEKGDIPEGYSVSREKKERFSLILESASTNQTSMYLCASSIRAGLSAEKLFFGSGTQLSVL.